The 23 T cell receptor beta chains below all came from one sample that was sequenced in a study of shared clonotypes between healthy human individuals. Data came from immunoSEQ multiplex PCR; TCRdb stores just in-frame clones and leaves some out. The sample records 2 million to 2.5 million clones, approximately 90% being singletons. Source material: naive CD4+ T cells from PBMCs. The subset denotes: CD45RA+ positively selected. The receptors here all came from a man between 18 and 29 years old in good health. Some clones in this sample may be carry-over from other donors' samples.

This chain joins TRBV6-6 and TRBJ1-2; D is uncertain. The CDR3 is 13 amino acids. Between the trimmed V and J ends, which lost 2 bases and 8 bases, there was a span of 12 bases. Looked up from germline, CDR1 is MNHNY and CDR2 is SVGAGI (reference sequence). The CDR3 sequence: CASSYDQAAGYTF. CDR3 bases: TGTGCCAGCAGTTACGATCAGGCGGCCGGCTACACCTTC.

Comment on this clone: Other DNA sequences from this sample encode an identical CDR3 as well. The chain uses TRBV5-1 and TRBJ1-4; TRBD1 matches 8 bases. The CDR3 runs to 14 residues. The trim removed 0 bases at V and 8 bases at J, leaving 3 bases unmatched. Germline V lookup: CDR1 SGHRS, CDR2 YFSETQ. CDR3 loop: CASSLGQGREKLFF. The CDR3 nucleotides read TGCGCCAGCAGCTTGGGACAGGGGCGGGAAAAACTGTTTTTT. The entire variable domain, with the rest obtained from reference TRBV5-1 and TRBJ1-4, is as follows: KAGVTQTPRYLIKTRGQQVTLSCSPISGHRSVSWYQQTPGQGLQFLFEYFSETQRNKGNFPGRFSGRQFSNSRSEMNVSTLELGDSALYLCASSLGQGREKLFFGSGTQLSVL.

The chain combines TRBV6-1 with TRBJ2-2; 7 bases match TRBD2. CDR1 is MNHNS, CDR2 SASEGT, per germline. This CDR3 is 16 amino acids long. V lost 1 base and J lost 6; bases outside the gene matches: 8. CDR3 nucleotide sequence: TGTGCCAGCAGTGAAGTGGCTAGCGGCCCCGCCGGGGAGCTGTTTTTT. Amino acid sequence: CASSEVASGPAGELFF.

The chain combines TRBV27 with TRBJ2-2, with 8 bases matching TRBD1. The J segment lost 1 base and the V segment lost 2 bases, leaving 3 bases of the junction unmatched. This CDR3 region has 16 residues. The germline gives CDR1 MNHEY, CDR2 SMNVEV (reference sequence). The CDR3 DNA follows: TGTGCCAGCAGTTTAACCGGGACAGGGAACACCGGGGAGCTGTTTTTT. Translated, it gives CASSLTGTGNTGELFF.

The chain has TRBV7-3 and TRBJ2-2; D not certain. CDR3 length: 13 amino acids. V dropped 5 bases and J dropped 4 bases, with 8 bases sitting between them. Germline V gene lookup returns CDR1 SGHTA and CDR2 FQGTGA. The CDR3: CASSPQPTGELFF. CDR3 DNA: TGTGCCAGCAGCCCACAGCCCACCGGGGAGCTGTTTTTT.

The rearrangement joins TRBV28 to TRBJ1-2, with a possible D match to TRBD1 (6 bases). Trimming pared 6 bases from V and 0 bases from J, leaving 14 bases between. CDR1 MDHEN and CDR2 SYDVKM come from the germline V gene. This CDR3 has 15 amino acids. This CDR3 reads CASRPQGRANYGYTF. In DNA, the CDR3 is TGTGCCAGCAGACCACAGGGCAGAGCTAACTATGGCTACACCTTC.

The chain joins TRBV7-6 to TRBJ2-1; 13 bases are shared with TRBD2. There are 16 residues in the CDR3. Trimming cost V 5 bases and J 2 bases; bases outside gene matches: 3. Germline CDR1 is SGHVS and CDR2 is FNYEAQ. The CDR3 protein is CASSPTSGRAYNEQFF. The CDR3, as DNA: TGTGCCAGCAGCCCAACTAGCGGGAGGGCCTACAATGAGCAGTTCTTC.

The rearrangement links TRBV25-1 to TRBJ2-2; D gene unclear. Germline loops: CDR1 MGHDK, CDR2 SYGVNS. The germline V and J ends were trimmed by 6 bases and 7 bases, with 9 bases remaining between them. CDR3 length: 12 residues. CDR3 in amino acids: CASRAVGGELFF. For the CDR3, the DNA is TGTGCCAGCAGGGCAGTAGGCGGGGAGCTGTTTTTT. Complete variable domain (other parts from reference TRBV25-1 and TRBJ2-2): EADIYQTPRYLVIGTGKKITLECSQTMGHDKMYWYQQDPGMELHLIHYSYGVNSTEKGDLSSESTVSRIRTEHFPLTLESARPSHTSQYLCASRAVGGELFFGEGSRLTVL.

In this sample, this clone turned up a few times. J is TRBJ2-1 and V is TRBV10-3; the match to TRBD2 covers 14 bases. The germline CDR1 and CDR2 sequences are ENHRY and SYGVKD. V trimming: 10 bases; J trimming: 12 bases; junction bases outside the gene matches: 23. This CDR3 region has 18 residues. The CDR3 reads CATQTGLAGGGEVSRQFF. The CDR3 DNA follows: TGTGCCACTCAAACCGGACTAGCGGGGGGAGGGGAGGTGTCCCGGCAGTTCTTC.

The chain recombines TRBV28 with TRBJ2-1; 14 bases are a match to TRBD2. Germline CDR1 is MDHEN and CDR2 is SYDVKM. V shed 5 bases, J shed 8 bases, and the junction held 2 bases outside the gene matches. The CDR3 is 14 amino acids. CDR3 bases: TGTGCCAGCAGTCGACTAGCGGGAGGGGATGAGCAGTTCTTC. Residues: CASSRLAGGDEQFF.

This chain links TRBV5-1 with TRBJ1-2; D is unclear. Per the germline V gene, CDR1 is SGHRS and CDR2 is YFSETQ. Trimming took 1 base from V and 3 from J, leaving 7 bases between them. This CDR3 contains 13 residues. CDR3 in amino acids: CASSLREDYGYTF. CDR3 nucleotide sequence: TGCGCCAGCAGCTTGAGGGAGGACTATGGCTACACCTTC.

As for this clone: At the DNA level, this CDR3 is encoded by other sequences in the same sample as well. The J gene is TRBJ1-4, the V gene TRBV6-5, with TRBD1 identical over 10 bases. V lost 6 bases and J lost 4; bases outside the gene matches: 2. Germline V CDR1 and CDR2: MNHEY, SVGAGI. This CDR3 spans 14 amino acids. DNA of the CDR3: TGTGCCAGCAGCAGGACAGGGGGTAATGAAAAACTGTTTTTT. Its translation: CASSRTGGNEKLFF.

For the CDR3, the DNA is TGTGCCAGCAGCTCCCTTCGGGCAGGGGTCCCCTACGAGCAGTACTTC. Its protein is CASSSLRAGVPYEQYF. The V and J genes are TRBV11-2 and TRBJ2-7; D possibly corresponds to TRBD1 (6 bases). The CDR3 loop spans 16 amino acids. The V and J ends lost 4 bases and 2 bases respectively, with 18 bases between them. CDR1 SGHAT and CDR2 FQNNGV come from the germline V gene.

The rearrangement uses TRBV5-6 and TRBJ2-1; TRBD2 might be the D (6 bases). Looked up from germline, CDR1 is SGHDT and CDR2 is YYEEEE. The CDR3 sequence is 17 residues long. V lost 4 bases, J lost 0 bases, and 17 bases lay in between. In nucleotides, the CDR3 is TGTGCCAGCAGCCCACATTGGGCGGGGAGCTCCTACAATGAGCAGTTCTTC. Protein product: CASSPHWAGSSYNEQFF. The complete variable domain, with remaining parts taken from reference TRBV5-6 and TRBJ2-1, reads DAGVTQSPTHLIKTRGQQVTLRCSPKSGHDTVSWYQQALGQGPQFIFQYYEEEERQRGNFPDRFSGHQFPNYSSELNVNALLLGDSALYLCASSPHWAGSSYNEQFFGPGTRLTVL.

The chain links TRBV28 to TRBJ2-1; 8 nucleotides line up with TRBD2. V lost 6 bases to trimming and J lost 2 bases; unmatched junction nucleotides: 6. The CDR3 has 15 residues. CDR1 MDHEN and CDR2 SYDVKM come from the germline V gene. Here the CDR3 DNA reads TGTGCCAGCAGACTTAGCGGGAAACCCTACAATGAGCAGTTCTTC. It yields the protein CASRLSGKPYNEQFF.

This rearrangement joins TRBV15 to TRBJ2-7; 7 bases align to TRBD1. Germline V gene data show CDR1 as LNHNV and CDR2 as YYDKDF (reference sequence). CDR3 size: 13 residues. The ends lost 7 bases at V and 1 base at J; junction bases unmatched: 4. CDR3 nucleotides: TGTGCCACCACAAAGACAGGGTCCTACGAGCAGTACTTC. This codes for CATTKTGSYEQYF.

The rearrangement joins TRBV5-8 to TRBJ1-5; a weak D match, TRBD1 (6 bases). V gave up 4 bases and J gave up 4 bases, with 9 bases separating them. Germline V gives CDR1 SGHTS, CDR2 YDEGEE. CDR3 length: 13 residues. CDR3 loop: CASSPQGNQPQHF. DNA of the CDR3: TGTGCCAGCAGCCCACAGGGAAATCAGCCCCAGCATTTT.

This chain joins TRBV4-1 and TRBJ1-2; TRBD1 agrees at 8 bases. Germline V gives CDR1 MGHRA, CDR2 YSYEKL. V shed 4 bases, J shed 6 bases, and the junction held 10 bases outside the gene matches. This CDR3 contains 15 residues. For the CDR3, the DNA is TGCGCCAGCAGCCTAACGACAGGGGAAAATGATGGCTACACCTTC. It specifies CASSLTTGENDGYTF.

This clone was found a few times. The chain carries TRBV7-9 and TRBJ1-2; 8 bases agree with TRBD1. Germline values: CDR1 SEHNR, CDR2 FQNEAQ (reference sequence). This CDR3 has 15 residues. Losses at the gene ends were 4 bases for V and 8 bases for J; bases not matched to a gene: 12. The DNA of the CDR3 is TGTGCCAGCAGCTCCCCCGGGCAGGGGGCGCGAGGCTACACCTTC. The encoded protein is CASSSPGQGARGYTF.

The V gene is TRBV28, the J gene TRBJ2-2; weak D call: TRBD1 (6 bases). Germline V gene sequence: CDR1 MDHEN, CDR2 SYDVKM. The length of the CDR3 is 14 residues. The germline V and J ends were trimmed by 5 bases and 2 bases, with 9 bases remaining between them. Here the CDR3 DNA reads TGTGCCAGCAGTCTGGGACATAACACCGGGGAGCTGTTTTTT. It translates to CASSLGHNTGELFF.

The chain is built from TRBV5-1 and TRBJ2-7; D is unclear. This CDR3 spans 15 amino acids. V lost 1 base and J 9 bases, leaving 20 bases between the germline ends. Per the germline V gene, CDR1 is SGHRS and CDR2 is YFSETQ. The CDR3 is CASSLRQPFYEWQYF. The CDR3 DNA is TGCGCCAGCAGCTTGAGGCAGCCCTTTTACGAGTGGCAGTACTTC.

The chain combines TRBV5-1 with TRBJ2-5; 7 bases align to TRBD2. V lost 3 bases, J lost 6 bases, and 14 bases stayed unmatched. Germline V lookup: CDR1 SGHRS, CDR2 YFSETQ. This CDR3 is built from 16 residues. The CDR3 sequence is CASSSKPRGEWKTQYF. CDR3 DNA: TGCGCCAGCAGCTCGAAGCCCCGGGGGGAATGGAAGACCCAGTACTTC.

The CDR3 reads CASSFLLTDQETQYF. The DNA for the CDR3 is TGCGCCAGCAGCTTTTTATTGACGGACCAAGAGACCCAGTACTTC. The chain has TRBV5-1 and TRBJ2-5, with no clear D. The CDR3 length is 15 residues. Trimming took off 2 bases at V and 0 bases at J, with 11 bases between the two ends. CDR1 and CDR2 from the germline V gene are SGHRS and YFSETQ.